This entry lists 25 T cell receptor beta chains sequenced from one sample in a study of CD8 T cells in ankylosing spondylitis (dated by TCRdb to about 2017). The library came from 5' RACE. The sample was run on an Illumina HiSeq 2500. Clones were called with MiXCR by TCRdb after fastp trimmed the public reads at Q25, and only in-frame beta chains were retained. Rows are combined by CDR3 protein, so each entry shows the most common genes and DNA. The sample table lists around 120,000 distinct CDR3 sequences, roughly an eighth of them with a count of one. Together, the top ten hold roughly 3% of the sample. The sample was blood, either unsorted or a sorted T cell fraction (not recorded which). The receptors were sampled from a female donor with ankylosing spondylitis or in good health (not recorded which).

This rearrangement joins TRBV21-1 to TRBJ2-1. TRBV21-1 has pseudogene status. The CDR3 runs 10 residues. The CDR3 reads CARRANEQFF. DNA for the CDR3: TGTGCCAGGAGAGCCAATGAGCAGTTCTTC.

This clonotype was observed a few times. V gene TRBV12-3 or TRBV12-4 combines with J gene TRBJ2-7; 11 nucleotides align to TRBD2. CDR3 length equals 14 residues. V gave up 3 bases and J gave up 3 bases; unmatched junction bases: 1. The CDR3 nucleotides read TGTGCCAGCAGTTTGACTAGCGGGATCTACGAGCAGTACTTC. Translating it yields CASSLTSGIYEQYF.

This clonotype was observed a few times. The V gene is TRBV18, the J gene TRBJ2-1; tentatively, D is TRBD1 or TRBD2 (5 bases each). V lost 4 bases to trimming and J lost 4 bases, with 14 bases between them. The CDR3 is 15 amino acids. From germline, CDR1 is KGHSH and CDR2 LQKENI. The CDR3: CASSRGQGPYNEQFF. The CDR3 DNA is TGTGCCAGCTCACGAGGGCAGGGACCGTACAATGAGCAGTTCTTC.

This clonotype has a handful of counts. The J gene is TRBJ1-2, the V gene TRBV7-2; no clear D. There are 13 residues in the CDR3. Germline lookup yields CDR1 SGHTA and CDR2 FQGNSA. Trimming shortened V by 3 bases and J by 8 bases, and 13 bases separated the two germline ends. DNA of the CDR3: TGTGCCAGCAGCTTTGATAGGGTCGGGGGCTACACCTTC. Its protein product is CASSFDRVGGYTF.

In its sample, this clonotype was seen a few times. CDR3 nucleotides: TGTGCTAGTGGTTTGGGGTTACAGGGGACCGGGGAGCTGTTTTTT. Residues: CASGLGLQGTGELFF. The chain has TRBV12-5 and TRBJ2-2, with TRBD1 identical over 7 bases. CDR3 length: 15 residues. Trimming removed 1 base from V and 5 bases from J; junction bases left unmatched: 4. CDR1 and CDR2 (germline): LGHNT, FRNRAP. Together with reference TRBV12-5 and TRBJ2-2, the CDR3 gives the full variable domain: DARVTQTPRHKVTEMGQEVTMRCQPILGHNTVFWYRQTMMQGLELLAYFRNRAPLDDSGMPKDRFSAEMPDATLATLKIQPSEPRDSAVYFCASGLGLQGTGELFFGEGSRLTVL.

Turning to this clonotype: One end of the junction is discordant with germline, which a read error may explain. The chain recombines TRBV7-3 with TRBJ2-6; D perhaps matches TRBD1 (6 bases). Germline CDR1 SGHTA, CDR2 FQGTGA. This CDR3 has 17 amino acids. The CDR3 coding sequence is TGTGCCAGCAGCTTAAAAGGACAGAGCTCTGGGGCCAACATCCTGACTTTC. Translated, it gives CASSLKGQSSGANILTF. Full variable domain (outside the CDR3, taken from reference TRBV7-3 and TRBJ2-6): GAGVSQTPSNKVTEKGKYVELRCDPISGHTALYWYRQSLGQGPEFLIYFQGTGAADDSGLPNDRFFAVRPEGSVSTLKIQRTERGDSAVYLCASSLKGQSSGANILTFGAGSRLTVL.

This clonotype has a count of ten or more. CDR3 DNA sequence: TGTGCCAGCAGTCTAACACGCCGGGGACAGGGGAAATCACCCCTCCACTTT. It codes for CASSLTRRGQGKSPLHF. J is TRBJ1-6 and V is TRBV28; 10 bases agree with TRBD1. This CDR3 has 17 amino acids. Per the germline V gene, CDR1 is MDHEN and CDR2 is SYDVKM. V dropped 5 bases and J dropped 10; count of bases not matched to a gene: 14.

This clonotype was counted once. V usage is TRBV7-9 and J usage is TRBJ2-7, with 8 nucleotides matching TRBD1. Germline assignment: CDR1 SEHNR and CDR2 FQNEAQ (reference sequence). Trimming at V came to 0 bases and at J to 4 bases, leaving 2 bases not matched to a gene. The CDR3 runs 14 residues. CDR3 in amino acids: CASSLARQGYEQYF. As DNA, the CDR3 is TGTGCCAGCAGCTTAGCTCGACAGGGGTACGAGCAGTACTTC.

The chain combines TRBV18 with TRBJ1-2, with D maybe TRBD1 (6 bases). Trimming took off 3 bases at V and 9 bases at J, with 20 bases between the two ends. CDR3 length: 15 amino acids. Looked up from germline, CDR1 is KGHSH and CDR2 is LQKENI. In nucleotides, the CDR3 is TGTGCCAGCTCACCTCTCCGGGACATCCCGATGAGCTACACCTTC. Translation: CASSPLRDIPMSYTF.

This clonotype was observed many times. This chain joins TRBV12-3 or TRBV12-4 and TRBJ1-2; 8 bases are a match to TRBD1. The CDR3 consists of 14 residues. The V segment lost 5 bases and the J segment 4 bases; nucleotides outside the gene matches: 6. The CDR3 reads CASSTPDRGYGYTF. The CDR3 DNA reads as TGTGCCAGCAGTACCCCTGACAGGGGCTATGGCTACACCTTC.

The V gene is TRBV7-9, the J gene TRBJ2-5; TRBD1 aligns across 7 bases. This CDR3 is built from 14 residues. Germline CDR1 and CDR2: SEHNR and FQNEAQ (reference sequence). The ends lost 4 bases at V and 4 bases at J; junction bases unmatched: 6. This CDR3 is CASSSYRGGETQYF. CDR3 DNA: TGTGCCAGCAGCTCCTACAGGGGTGGAGAGACCCAGTACTTC.

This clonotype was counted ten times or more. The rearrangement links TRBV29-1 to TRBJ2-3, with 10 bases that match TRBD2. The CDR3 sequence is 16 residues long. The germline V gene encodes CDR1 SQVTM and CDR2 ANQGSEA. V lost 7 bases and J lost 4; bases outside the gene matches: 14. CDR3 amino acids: CSGSRAGGPNSDTQYF. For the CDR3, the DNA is TGCAGCGGCTCCCGAGCGGGGGGGCCAAATTCAGATACGCAGTATTTT.

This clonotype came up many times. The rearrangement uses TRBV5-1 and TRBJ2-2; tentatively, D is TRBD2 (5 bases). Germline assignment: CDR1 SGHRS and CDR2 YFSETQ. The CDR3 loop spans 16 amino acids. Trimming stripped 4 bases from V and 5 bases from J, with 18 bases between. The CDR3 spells CASSPQEGSSTGELFF. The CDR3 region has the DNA TGCGCCAGCAGCCCGCAAGAGGGATCGAGTACCGGGGAGCTGTTTTTT.

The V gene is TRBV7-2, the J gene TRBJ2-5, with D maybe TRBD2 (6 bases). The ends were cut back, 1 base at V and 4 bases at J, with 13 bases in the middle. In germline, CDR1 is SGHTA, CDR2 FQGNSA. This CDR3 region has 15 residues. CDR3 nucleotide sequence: TGTGCCAGCAGCTTAGACGGGGGAAAGAGAGAGACCCAGTACTTC. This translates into CASSLDGGKRETQYF.

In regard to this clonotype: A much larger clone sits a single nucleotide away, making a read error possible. The CDR3 region is CSAREDVHAQYF. DNA for the CDR3: TGCAGTGCTAGAGAGGACGTACACGCGCAGTACTTC. The chain employs TRBV20-1 and TRBJ2-7, with no clear D. Trimming removed 0 bases from V and 9 bases from J, with 12 bases in between. The CDR3 is 12 residues long. Germline loops: CDR1 DFQATT, CDR2 SNEGSKA (reference sequence).

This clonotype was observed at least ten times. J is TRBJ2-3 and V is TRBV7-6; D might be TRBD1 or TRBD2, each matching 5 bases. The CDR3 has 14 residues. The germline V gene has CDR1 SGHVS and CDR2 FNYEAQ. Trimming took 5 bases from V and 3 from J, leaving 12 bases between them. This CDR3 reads CASSPKGPTDTQYF. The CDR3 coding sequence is TGTGCCAGCAGCCCTAAGGGACCGACAGATACGCAGTATTTT. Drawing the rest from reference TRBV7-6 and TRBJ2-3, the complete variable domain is GAGVSQSPRYKVTKRGQDVALRCDPISGHVSLYWYRQALGQGPEFLTYFNYEAQQDKSGLPNDRFSAERPEGSISTLTIQRTEQRDSAMYRCASSPKGPTDTQYFGPGTRLTVL.

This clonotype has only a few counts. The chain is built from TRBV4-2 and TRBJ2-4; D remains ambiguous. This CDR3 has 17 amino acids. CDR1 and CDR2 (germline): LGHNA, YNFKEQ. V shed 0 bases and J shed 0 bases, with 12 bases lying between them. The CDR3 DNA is TGTGCCAGCAGCCAAGAGGGTGAAGCTTTAGCCAAAAACATTCAGTACTTC. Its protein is CASSQEGEALAKNIQYF.

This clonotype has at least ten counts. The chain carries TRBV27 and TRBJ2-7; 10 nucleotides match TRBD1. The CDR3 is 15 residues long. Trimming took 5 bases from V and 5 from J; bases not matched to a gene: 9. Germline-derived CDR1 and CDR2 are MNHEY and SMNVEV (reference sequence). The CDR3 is CASSPRTGGFHEQYF. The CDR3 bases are TGTGCCAGCAGTCCCCGGACAGGGGGTTTCCACGAGCAGTACTTC.

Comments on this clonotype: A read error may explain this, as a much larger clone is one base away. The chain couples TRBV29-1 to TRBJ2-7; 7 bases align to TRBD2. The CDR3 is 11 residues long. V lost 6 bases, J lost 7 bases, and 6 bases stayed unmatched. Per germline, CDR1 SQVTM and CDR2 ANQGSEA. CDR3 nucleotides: TGCAGCGTGGGGGGGAAAGAAGAGCAGTACTTC. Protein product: CSVGGKEEQYF.

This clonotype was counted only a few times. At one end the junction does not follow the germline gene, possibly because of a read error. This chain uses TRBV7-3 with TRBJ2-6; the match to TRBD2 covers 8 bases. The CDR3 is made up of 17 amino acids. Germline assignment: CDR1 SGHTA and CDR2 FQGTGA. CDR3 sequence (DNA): TGTGCCAGCAGCTCAGCGGGGGCCCTCTCTGGGGCCAACGGCCTGACTTTC. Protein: CASSSAGALSGANGLTF.

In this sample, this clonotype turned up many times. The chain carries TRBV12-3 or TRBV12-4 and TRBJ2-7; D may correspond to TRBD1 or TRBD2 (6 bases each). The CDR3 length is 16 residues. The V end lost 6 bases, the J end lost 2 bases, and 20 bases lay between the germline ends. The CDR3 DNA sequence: TGTGCCAGCAGCAAGGACCTAGGGGGGCCCACCTACGAGCAGTACTTC. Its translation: CASSKDLGGPTYEQYF.

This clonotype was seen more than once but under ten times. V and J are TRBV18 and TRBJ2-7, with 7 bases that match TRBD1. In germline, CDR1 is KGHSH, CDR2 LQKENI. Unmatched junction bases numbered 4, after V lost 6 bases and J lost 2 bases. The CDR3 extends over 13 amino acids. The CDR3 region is CASSPGQTYEQYF. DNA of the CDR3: TGTGCCAGCTCGCCGGGACAGACCTACGAGCAGTACTTC.

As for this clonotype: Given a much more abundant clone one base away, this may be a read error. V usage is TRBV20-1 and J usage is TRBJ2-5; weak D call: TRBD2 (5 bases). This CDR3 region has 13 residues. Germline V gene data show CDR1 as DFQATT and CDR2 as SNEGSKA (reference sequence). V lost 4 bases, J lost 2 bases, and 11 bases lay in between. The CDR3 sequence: CSANPLDQETQYF. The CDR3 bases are TGCAGTGCTAACCCACTAGATCAAGAGACCCAGTACTTC.

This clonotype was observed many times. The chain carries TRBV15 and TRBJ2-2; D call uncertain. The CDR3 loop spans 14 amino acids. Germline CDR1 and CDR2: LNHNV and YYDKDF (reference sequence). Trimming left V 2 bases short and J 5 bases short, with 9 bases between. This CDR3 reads CATSRMEATGELFF. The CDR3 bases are TGTGCCACCAGCAGAATGGAAGCAACCGGGGAGCTGTTTTTT.

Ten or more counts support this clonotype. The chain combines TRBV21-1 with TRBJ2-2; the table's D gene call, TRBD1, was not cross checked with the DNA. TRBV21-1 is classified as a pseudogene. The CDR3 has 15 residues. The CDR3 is CASSHSDRGPGELFF. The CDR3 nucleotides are TGTGCCAGCAGCCACTCGGACAGGGGGCCCGGGGAGCTGTTTTTT.